Described below is a single T cell receptor beta chain sequence and its context. The authors reverse transcribed roughly 0.5 to 1 ug RNA with random hexamers. TCR beta CDR3 was amplified by immunoSEQ multiplex PCR. This amplification extended across 54 Vbeta and 13 Jbeta segments. TCRdb called the immunoSEQ multiplex PCR reads again in MiXCR, with one record for every CDR3 protein. The sample has 150,000 to 200,000 distinct CDR3 sequences, around 95% seen once; the top ten hold 0.14%. CDR1 is DFQATT and CDR2 is SNEGSKA in the germline V gene (reference sequence). The CDR3 has 12 amino acids. V lost 4 bases and J lost 6, with 13 bases in between. This sample was included in a study of CD8 T cells in Susac syndrome. Controls were healthy donors (matched for age and sex).

Sequenced: CD4+ T cells from PBMCs. The chain combines TRBV20-1 with TRBJ2-7; D may correspond to TRBD1 or TRBD2 (5 bases each). The TCR sequence derives from a human donor in good health. The CDR3 DNA reads TGCAGTGCTATCGGGACCGCCACCGAGCAGTACTTC. Translating gives CSAIGTATEQYF.